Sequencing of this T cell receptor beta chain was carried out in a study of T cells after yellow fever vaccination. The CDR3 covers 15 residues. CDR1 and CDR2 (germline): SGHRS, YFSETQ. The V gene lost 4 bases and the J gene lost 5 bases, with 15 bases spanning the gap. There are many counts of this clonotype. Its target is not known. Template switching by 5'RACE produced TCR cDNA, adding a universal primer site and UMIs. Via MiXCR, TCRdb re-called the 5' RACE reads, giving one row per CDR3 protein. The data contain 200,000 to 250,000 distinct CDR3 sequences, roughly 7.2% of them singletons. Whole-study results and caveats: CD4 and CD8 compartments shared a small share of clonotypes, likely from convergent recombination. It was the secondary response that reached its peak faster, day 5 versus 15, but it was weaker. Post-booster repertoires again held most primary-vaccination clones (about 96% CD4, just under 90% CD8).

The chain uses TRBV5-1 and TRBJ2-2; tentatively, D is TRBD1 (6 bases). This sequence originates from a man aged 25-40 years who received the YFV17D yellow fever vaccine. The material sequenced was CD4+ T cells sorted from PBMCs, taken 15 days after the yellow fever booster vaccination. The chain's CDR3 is CASSHPGTRTGELFF. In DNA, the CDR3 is TGCGCCAGCAGCCATCCCGGGACACGAACCGGGGAGCTGTTTTTT.